A single TCR beta chain is shown here with its context. With 5 bases clipped from V and 1 base from J, the junction kept 7 bases outside the gene matches. This CDR3 spans 15 amino acids. Germline V gene sequence: CDR1 SGHAT, CDR2 FQDESV (reference sequence). Every patient had mismatch repair deficiency by PCR or immunohistochemistry. A few pembrolizumab responders had their TCRs sequenced. Assay used: immunoSEQ multiplex PCR; TCRdb lists only in-frame clones, some missing. This sample has over 30,000 clones; approximately 84% occur once, and the top ten carry roughly 3.5%. This entry is derived from a study of PD-1 blockade in mismatch repair-deficient tumors.

The clonotype originates from an adult with mismatch repair-deficient cancer. Sequenced material: PBMCs, taken less than 7 weeks after starting pembrolizumab. The chain joins TRBV11-1 to TRBJ2-5; 7 nucleotides line up with TRBD1. In DNA form, the CDR3 reads TGTGCCAGCAGCGACGGACAGGAAAGCCAAGAGACCCAGTACTTC. It encodes CASSDGQESQETQYF.